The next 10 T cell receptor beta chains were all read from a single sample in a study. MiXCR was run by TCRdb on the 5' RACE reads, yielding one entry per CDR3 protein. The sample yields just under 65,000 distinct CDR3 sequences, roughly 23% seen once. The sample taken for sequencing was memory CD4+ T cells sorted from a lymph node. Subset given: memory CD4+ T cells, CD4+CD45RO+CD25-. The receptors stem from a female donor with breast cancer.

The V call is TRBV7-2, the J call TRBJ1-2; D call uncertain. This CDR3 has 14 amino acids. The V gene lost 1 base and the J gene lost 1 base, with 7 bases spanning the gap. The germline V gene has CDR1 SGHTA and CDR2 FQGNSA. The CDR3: CASSLGGDNYGYTF. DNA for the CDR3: TGTGCCAGCAGCTTAGGGGGAGATAACTATGGCTACACCTTC. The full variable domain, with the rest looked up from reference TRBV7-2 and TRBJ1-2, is GAGVSQSPSNKVTEKGKDVELRCDPISGHTALYWYRQSLGQGLEFLIYFQGNSAPDKSGLPSDRFSAERTGGSVSTLTIQRTQQEDSAVYLCASSLGGDNYGYTFGSGTRLTVV.

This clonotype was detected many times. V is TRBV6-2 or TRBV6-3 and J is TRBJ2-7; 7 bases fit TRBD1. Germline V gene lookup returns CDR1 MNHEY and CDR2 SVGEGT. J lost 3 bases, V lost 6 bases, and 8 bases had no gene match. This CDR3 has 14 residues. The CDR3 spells CASSLSGQRYEQYF. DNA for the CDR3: TGTGCCAGCAGCCTCTCGGGACAGCGCTACGAGCAGTACTTC.

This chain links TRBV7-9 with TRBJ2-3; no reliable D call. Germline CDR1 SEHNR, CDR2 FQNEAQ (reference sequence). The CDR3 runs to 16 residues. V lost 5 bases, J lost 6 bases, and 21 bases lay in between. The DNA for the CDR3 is TGTGCCAGCAGCACCTACGCGACCCAAGGGTCCGATACGCAGTATTTT. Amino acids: CASSTYATQGSDTQYF.

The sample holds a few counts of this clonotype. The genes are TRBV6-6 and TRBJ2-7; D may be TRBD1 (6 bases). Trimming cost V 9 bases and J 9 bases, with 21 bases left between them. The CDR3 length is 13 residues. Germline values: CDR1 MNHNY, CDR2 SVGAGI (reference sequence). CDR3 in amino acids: CASEPSRGSRQYF. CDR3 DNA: TGTGCCAGTGAGCCCAGCAGGGGAAGTCGGCAGTACTTC.

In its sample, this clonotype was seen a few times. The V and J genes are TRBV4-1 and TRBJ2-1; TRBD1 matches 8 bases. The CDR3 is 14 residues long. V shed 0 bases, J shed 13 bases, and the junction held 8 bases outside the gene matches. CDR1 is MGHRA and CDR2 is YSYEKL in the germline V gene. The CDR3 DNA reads TGCGCCAGCAGCCAAGAAGGGGCAGGGGGCGCACAGTTCTTC. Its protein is CASSQEGAGGAQFF.

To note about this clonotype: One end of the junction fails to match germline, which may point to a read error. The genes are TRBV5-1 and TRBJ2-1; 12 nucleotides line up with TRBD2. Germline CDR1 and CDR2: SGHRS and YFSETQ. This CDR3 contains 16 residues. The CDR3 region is CASSLASGRGYNEQFF. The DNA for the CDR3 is TGCGCCAGCAGTTTGGCTAGCGGGAGGGGATACAATGAGCAGTTCTTC.

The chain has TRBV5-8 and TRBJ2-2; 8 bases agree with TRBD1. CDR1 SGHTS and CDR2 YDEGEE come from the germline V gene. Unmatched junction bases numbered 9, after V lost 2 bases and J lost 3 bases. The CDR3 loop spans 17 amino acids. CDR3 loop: CASSFNQGARDTGELFF. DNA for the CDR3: TGTGCCAGCAGCTTTAACCAGGGGGCCAGGGACACCGGGGAGCTGTTTTTT.

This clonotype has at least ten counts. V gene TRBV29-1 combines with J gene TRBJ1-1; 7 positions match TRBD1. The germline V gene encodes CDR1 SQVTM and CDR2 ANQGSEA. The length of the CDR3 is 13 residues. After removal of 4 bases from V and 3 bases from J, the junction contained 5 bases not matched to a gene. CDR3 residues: CSVATGRDTEAFF. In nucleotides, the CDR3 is TGCAGCGTTGCGACAGGGAGGGACACTGAAGCTTTCTTT.

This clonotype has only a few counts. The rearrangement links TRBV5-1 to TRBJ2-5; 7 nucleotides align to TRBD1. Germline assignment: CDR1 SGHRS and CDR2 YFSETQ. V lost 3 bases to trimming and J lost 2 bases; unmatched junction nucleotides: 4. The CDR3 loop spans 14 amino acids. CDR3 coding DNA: TGCGCCAGCAGCTGGGGACAGTTTCAAGAGACCCAGTACTTC. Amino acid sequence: CASSWGQFQETQYF.

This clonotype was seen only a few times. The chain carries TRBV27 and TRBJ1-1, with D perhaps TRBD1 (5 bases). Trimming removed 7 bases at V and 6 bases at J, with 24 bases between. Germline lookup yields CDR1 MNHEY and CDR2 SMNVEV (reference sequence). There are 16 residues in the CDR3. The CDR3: CASTFTAAGRNPEAFF. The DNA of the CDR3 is TGTGCCAGCACCTTTACGGCCGCAGGGCGAAACCCTGAAGCTTTCTTT.